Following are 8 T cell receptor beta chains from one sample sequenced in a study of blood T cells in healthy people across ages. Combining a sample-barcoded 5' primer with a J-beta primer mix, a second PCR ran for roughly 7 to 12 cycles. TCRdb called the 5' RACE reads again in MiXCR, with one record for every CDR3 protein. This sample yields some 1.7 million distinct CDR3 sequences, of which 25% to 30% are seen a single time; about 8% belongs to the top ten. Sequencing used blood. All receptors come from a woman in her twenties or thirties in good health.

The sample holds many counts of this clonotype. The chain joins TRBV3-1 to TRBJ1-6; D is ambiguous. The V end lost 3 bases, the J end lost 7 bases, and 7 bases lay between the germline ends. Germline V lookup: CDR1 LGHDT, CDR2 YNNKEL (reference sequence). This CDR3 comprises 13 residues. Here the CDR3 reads CASSQSWNSPLHF. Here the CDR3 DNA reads TGTGCCAGCAGCCAGTCATGGAATTCACCCCTCCACTTT.

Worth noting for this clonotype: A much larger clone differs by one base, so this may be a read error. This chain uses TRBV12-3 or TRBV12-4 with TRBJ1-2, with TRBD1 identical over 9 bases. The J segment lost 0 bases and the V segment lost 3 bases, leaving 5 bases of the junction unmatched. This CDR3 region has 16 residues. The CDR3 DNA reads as TGTGCCAGCAGTTTGAGGTGGGACAGGGCTAACTATGGCTACACCTTC. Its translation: CASSLRWDRANYGYTF.

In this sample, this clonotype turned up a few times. The CDR3 nucleotides read TGTGCCAGCAGCGTAGAAGGGCTCTCTGGAAACACCATATATTTT. It specifies CASSVEGLSGNTIYF. The chain employs TRBV9 and TRBJ1-3; D uncertain. The V end lost 0 bases, the J end lost 0 bases, and 7 bases lay between the germline ends. CDR1 SGDLS and CDR2 YYNGEE come from the germline V gene. The CDR3 spans 15 residues.

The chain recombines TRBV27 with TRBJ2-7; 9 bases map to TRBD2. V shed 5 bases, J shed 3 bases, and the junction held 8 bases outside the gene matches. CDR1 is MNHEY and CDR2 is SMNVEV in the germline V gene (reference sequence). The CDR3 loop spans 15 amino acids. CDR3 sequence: CASSQVGLAVYEQYF. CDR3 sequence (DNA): TGTGCCAGCAGTCAAGTGGGACTAGCAGTCTACGAGCAGTACTTC.

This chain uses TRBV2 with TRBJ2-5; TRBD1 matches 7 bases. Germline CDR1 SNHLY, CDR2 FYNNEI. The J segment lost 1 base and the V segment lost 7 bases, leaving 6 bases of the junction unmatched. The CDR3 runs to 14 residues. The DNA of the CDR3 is TGTGCCAGCAAGGGGGCGGTAAGCCAAGAGACCCAGTACTTC. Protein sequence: CASKGAVSQETQYF.

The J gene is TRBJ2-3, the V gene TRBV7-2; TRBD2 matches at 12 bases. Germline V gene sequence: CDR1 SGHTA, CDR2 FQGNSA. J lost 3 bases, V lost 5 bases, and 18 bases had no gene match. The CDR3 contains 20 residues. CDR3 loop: CASSIRGLAGRDELTDTQYF. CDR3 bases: TGTGCCAGCAGCATACGAGGACTAGCGGGAAGGGATGAGCTTACAGATACGCAGTATTTT.

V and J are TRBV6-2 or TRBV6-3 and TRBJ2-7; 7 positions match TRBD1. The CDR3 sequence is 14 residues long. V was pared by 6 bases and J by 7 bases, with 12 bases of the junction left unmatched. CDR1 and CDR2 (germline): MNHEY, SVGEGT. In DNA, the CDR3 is TGTGCCAGCAGGCACACACAGGGGTTTGGTGAGCAGTACTTC. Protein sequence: CASRHTQGFGEQYF.

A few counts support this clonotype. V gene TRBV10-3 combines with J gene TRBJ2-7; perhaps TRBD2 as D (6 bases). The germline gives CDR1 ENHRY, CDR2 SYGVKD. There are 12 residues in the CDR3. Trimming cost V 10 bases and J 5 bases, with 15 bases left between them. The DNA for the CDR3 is TGTGCCACCGGGACTGCGGTCCACGAGCAGTACTTC. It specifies CATGTAVHEQYF.